Given below is one TCR beta chain in context. This entry is derived from a study of blood T cells in healthy people across ages. Study information: About one barcoded beta molecule was captured per two T cells (by template switching).

No fewer than 6 million PBMCs went into each sample. With 2 bases removed from V and 7 bases from J, the gap between germline ends came to 12 bases. The germline V gene encodes CDR1 KGHSH and CDR2 LQKENI. There are 14 residues in the CDR3. PCR was performed a second time for about 7 to 11 cycles using a sample-barcoded 5' primer and a J-beta primer mix. TCRdb reprocessed the 5' RACE reads with MiXCR, giving one entry per CDR3 protein. The sample has fewer than 1 million distinct CDR3 sequences; 40% to 50% are singletons. The specimen sequenced was blood. This sequence was found in a man between 60 and 75 years old in good health. The chain has TRBV18 and TRBJ1-5; the D gene is possibly TRBD1 (6 bases). CDR3 in DNA: TGTGCCAGCTCACCAGGAACAGGGAAGCAGCCCCAGCATTTT. This codes for CASSPGTGKQPQHF.